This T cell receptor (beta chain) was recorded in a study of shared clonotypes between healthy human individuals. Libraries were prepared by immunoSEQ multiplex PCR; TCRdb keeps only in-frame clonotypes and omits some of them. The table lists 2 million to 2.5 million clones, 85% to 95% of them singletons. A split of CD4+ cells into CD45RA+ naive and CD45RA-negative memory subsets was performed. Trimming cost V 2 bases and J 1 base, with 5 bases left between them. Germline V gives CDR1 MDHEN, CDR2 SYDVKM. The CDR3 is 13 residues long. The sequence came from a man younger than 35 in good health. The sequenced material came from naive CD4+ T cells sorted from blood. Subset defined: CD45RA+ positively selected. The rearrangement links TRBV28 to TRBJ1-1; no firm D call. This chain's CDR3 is CASSLVQNTEAFF. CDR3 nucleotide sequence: TGTGCCAGCAGTTTAGTTCAGAACACTGAAGCTTTCTTT.